The clone carrying this T cell receptor (beta chain) was observed a handful of times. What it binds is not known. Then a second PCR, running roughly 7 to 11 cycles, was carried out with a sample-barcoded 5' primer and a J-beta primer mix. Each CDR3 protein gets one entry after TCRdb re-called the 5' RACE reads with MiXCR. Here the sample spans over 1,500,000 distinct CDR3 sequences, about two fifths being singletons. The germline V and J ends were trimmed by 6 bases and 11 bases, with 16 bases remaining between them. CDR3 size: 12 residues. The V gene's germline CDR1 is DFQATT and CDR2 SNEGSKA (reference sequence). These data are taken from a study of blood T cells in healthy people across ages. Points from the study as a whole: Across the age range, TCR beta diversity per million T cells fell in a roughly linear way. Among long-lived donors, naive CD4+ cells were more numerous and diversity higher than in aged donors. Diversity figures derived from one million T cells were judged to underestimate the true value.

Source material: blood. This sequence was found in a human donor in good health. V gene TRBV20-1 combines with J gene TRBJ1-4; the D gene is possibly TRBD1 (5 bases). As DNA, the CDR3 is TGCAGTGCGCCCGGGGGACTTGGGAAACTGTTTTTT. Amino acid sequence: CSAPGGLGKLFF.